The source of this TCR beta chain is a study of graft-versus-host responses after intestinal transplantation. About the research overall: As for transplant type, recipients had multivisceral, liver-intestinal, or isolated intestinal grafts. Tacrolimus and steroids were given for about three years to all recipients after anti-thymocyte globulin induction.

Remarks on this clone: What it recognizes is unknown.

The assay was immunoSEQ multiplex PCR, and TCRdb's table has in-frame clones only and misses some. This repertoire shows about 130,000 clones, approximately 91% found once; its top ten account for 0.19%. Study-wide results and caveats: GvH clones occurred in recipient marrow; some first appeared in ileum or blood. In patients with graft-donor T cell macrochimerism, allograft graft-versus-host to host-versus-graft clonal ratios were high.

V was cut by 0 bases and J by 7 bases, with 12 bases left in between. CDR3 length: 14 residues. Germline V gene data show CDR1 as SGHDN and CDR2 as FVKESK. This material consisted of unstimulated CD4+ T cells sorted from spleen or lymph node cells, taken before intestinal transplant. This receptor was obtained from a human donor who received an intestinal transplant. This chain joins TRBV14 and TRBJ1-2; the D gene is possibly TRBD1 (6 bases). CDR3: CASSQDHREAGYTF. The CDR3 DNA follows: TGTGCCAGCAGCCAAGATCACAGGGAGGCTGGCTACACCTTC.